This is a list of T cell receptor beta chains from one sample in a study of cytotoxic CD8 clonotypes in ibrutinib-treated CLL. The data were produced by immunoSEQ multiplex PCR, yet TCRdb's version contains in-frame clones alone and is incomplete. Among some 200,000 clones listed, over 65% were seen once. Sequencing was performed on PBMCs, taken after 12 months of ibrutinib treatment. These receptor sequences come from a human donor with chronic lymphocytic leukemia. Each CDR3 is given with its conserved first and last residue. A D gene is named only where the DNA matches it firmly. Size values are once, few and many counts, or a class for expanded clones, and some rows have none.

d_gene	v_gene	abundance	j_gene	CDR3aa	CDR3nt
.	TRBV10-2	.	TRBJ1-6	CASTVDTINPPLHF	TGCGCCAGCACCGTTGACACGATAAACCCCCCCCTCCACTTT
.	TRBV25-1	.	TRBJ2-7	CASSARGKEGFEQYF	TGTGCCAGCAGTGCCCGAGGGAAGGAAGGCTTCGAGCAGTACTTC
.	TRBV27	many	TRBJ1-2	CASSLRDTNYGYTF	TGTGCCAGCAGTTTGCGGGATACTAACTATGGCTACACCTTC
.	TRBV18	.	TRBJ2-2	CASSAGNLNTGELFF	TGTGCCAGCTCAGCAGGAAATCTGAACACCGGGGAGCTGTTTTTT
TRBD2	TRBV7-2	.	TRBJ2-3	CASSFRLAGTDTQYF	TGTGCCAGCAGCTTTCGACTAGCAGGCACAGATACGCAGTATTTT
TRBD1	TRBV5-1	many	TRBJ2-7	CASSPLTGTNEQYF	TGCGCCAGCAGCCCATTGACAGGGACGAACGAGCAGTACTTC
.	TRBV9	.	TRBJ1-1	CASSVEAFTEAFF	TGTGCCAGCAGCGTAGAGGCCTTCACTGAAGCTTTCTTT
.	TRBV2	once	TRBJ1-4	CASSDTGRSEKLFF	TGTGCCAGCAGTGACACGGGGCGGTCGGAAAAACTGTTTTTT
.	TRBV30	.	TRBJ2-2	CAWSPQSTGELFF	TGTGCCTGGAGTCCACAGTCCACCGGGGAGCTGTTTTTT
.	TRBV6-1	.	TRBJ1-6	CASSEIGGRNSPLHF	TGTGCCAGCAGTGAAATAGGGGGTCGTAATTCACCCCTCCACTTT
TRBD1	TRBV28	.	TRBJ2-7	CASSGQGGASYEQYF	TGTGCCAGCAGTGGACAGGGAGGAGCCTCCTACGAGCAGTACTTC
.	TRBV2	.	TRBJ2-1	CASREVQVPNEQFF	TGTGCCAGCAGGGAAGTGCAGGTTCCCAATGAGCAGTTCTTC
TRBD1	TRBV5-1	.	TRBJ1-5	CASSLQGQGVWCGNQPQHF	TGCGCCAGCAGCTTGCAGGGACAGGGGGTCTGGTGTGGCAATCAGCCCCAGCATTTT
.	TRBV5-6	.	TRBJ2-3	CASSTFKYTETDTQYF	TGTGCCAGCAGCACCTTCAAGTACACAGAAACAGATACGCAGTATTTT
TRBD1	TRBV11-2	.	TRBJ2-1	CASSLTGAGSEQFF	TGTGCCAGCAGCTTGACAGGGGCGGGGAGTGAGCAGTTCTTC
.	TRBV6-1	.	TRBJ1-2	CASSGSGSYGYTF	TGTGCCAGCAGTGGGTCAGGGAGCTATGGCTACACCTTC
.	TRBV28	few	TRBJ1-4	CASSSAPVAIEKLFF	TGTGCCAGCAGCTCGGCCCCAGTAGCGATCGAAAAACTGTTTTTT
.	TRBV29-1	.	TRBJ1-3	CSVEGQGGNTIYF	TGCAGCGTTGAGGGACAAGGTGGAAACACCATATATTTT
.	TRBV7-8	.	TRBJ2-3	CASTKRWGTDTQYF	TGTGCCAGCACAAAACGGTGGGGCACAGATACGCAGTATTTT
.	TRBV18	many	TRBJ1-1	CASSPPPNTEAFF	TGTGCCAGCTCGCCACCCCCGAACACTGAAGCTTTCTTT
TRBD1	TRBV4-2	.	TRBJ1-3	CASSPGQGLPGNTIYF	TGTGCCAGCAGCCCCGGACAGGGACTCCCAGGAAACACCATATATTTT
.	TRBV5-6	many	TRBJ1-6	CASSLVANSPLHF	TGTGCCAGCAGCTTGGTCGCTAATTCACCCCTCCACTTT
TRBD2	TRBV7-2	.	TRBJ2-4	CASSLALAGAWAKNIQYF	TGTGCCAGCAGCTTAGCACTAGCGGGGGCCTGGGCCAAAAACATTCAGTACTTC
.	TRBV20-1	.	TRBJ2-7	CSAPRHSEQYF	TGCAGTGCCCCGAGGCACTCCGAGCAGTACTTC
.	TRBV6-5	.	TRBJ2-3	CASSYSGRSDTQYF	TGTGCCAGCAGTTACTCGGGGCGATCAGATACGCAGTATTTT
.	TRBV9	.	TRBJ2-7	CASSAAGAGEQYF	TGTGCCAGCAGCGCCGCCGGGGCGGGCGAGCAGTACTTC
.	TRBV15	.	TRBJ1-5	CATSRDVRETQHF	TGTGCCACCAGCAGAGATGTACGGGAGACCCAGCATTTT
.	TRBV9	.	TRBJ2-7	CASSPGAFYEQYF	TGTGCCAGCAGCCCTGGGGCTTTTTACGAGCAGTACTTC
TRBD1	TRBV5-1	few	TRBJ2-7	CASSYRGGPLEQYF	TGCGCCAGCAGCTACCGAGGGGGCCCTCTCGAGCAGTACTTC
.	TRBV4-3	.	TRBJ1-5	CASSQDGRDQPQHF	TGCGCCAGCAGCCAAGATGGGCGCGATCAGCCCCAGCATTTT
TRBD1	TRBV6-5	.	TRBJ1-4	CASRVSGTGNEKLFF	TGTGCCAGCAGAGTATCCGGGACAGGGAATGAAAAACTGTTTTTT
.	TRBV5-1	.	TRBJ2-1	CASSLAVASSEQFF	TGCGCCAGCAGCTTGGCCGTCGCTAGCAGTGAGCAGTTCTTC
.	TRBV5-4	.	TRBJ2-1	CASYDRDYNEQFF	TGTGCCAGCTATGATAGGGACTACAATGAGCAGTTCTTC
.	TRBV29-1	.	TRBJ1-4	CSVEDQWGSTTNEKLFF	TGCAGCGTTGAAGATCAATGGGGGTCTACAACTAATGAAAAACTGTTTTTT
TRBD2	TRBV7-9	.	TRBJ2-2	CASRPPSGRNHGELFF	TGTGCCAGCAGGCCACCTAGCGGGAGAAATCACGGGGAGCTGTTTTTT
.	TRBV30	.	TRBJ1-5	CAWSVGWDQPQHF	TGTGCCTGGAGTGTAGGGTGGGACCAGCCCCAGCATTTT
.	TRBV29-1	.	TRBJ1-1	CSVERGLNTEAFF	TGCAGCGTTGAAAGGGGGTTGAACACTGAAGCTTTCTTT
.	TRBV29-1	.	TRBJ2-7	CSVQTDPYEQYF	TGCAGCGTTCAAACGGATCCCTACGAGCAGTACTTC
.	TRBV18	few	TRBJ1-2	CASSPDYGYTF	TGTGCCAGCTCACCTGATTATGGCTACACCTTC
TRBD1	TRBV11-2	.	TRBJ1-5	CASSLRQGFQPQHF	TGTGCCAGCAGCTTAAGACAGGGATTCCAGCCCCAGCATTTT
.	TRBV6-5	.	TRBJ2-7	CASSRRGPDEQYF	TGTGCCAGCAGTCGCCGTGGTCCTGATGAGCAGTACTTC
TRBD1	TRBV9	.	TRBJ1-1	CASSGNRGAATEAFF	TGTGCCAGCAGCGGAAACAGGGGAGCGGCCACTGAAGCTTTCTTT
TRBD1	TRBV7-9	few	TRBJ1-5	CASSTRTGGQPQHF	TGTGCCAGCAGCACAAGGACAGGGGGTCAGCCCCAGCATTTT
.	TRBV19	.	TRBJ1-6	CASSIDRNSPLHF	TGTGCCAGTAGTATAGACAGAAATTCACCCCTCCACTTT
.	TRBV29-1	.	TRBJ2-7	CSVLRLEGKQYF	TGCAGCGTCCTGAGACTAGAGGGAAAGCAGTACTTC
.	TRBV5-1	.	TRBJ2-1	CASSRELTGVTGEQFF	TGCGCCAGCAGCCGCGAACTCACCGGGGTTACTGGTGAGCAGTTCTTC
.	TRBV6-5	.	TRBJ1-5	CASSWGQGVGQPQHF	TGTGCCAGCAGTTGGGGGCAGGGAGTAGGACAGCCCCAGCATTTT
.	TRBV27	.	TRBJ1-2	CASSPAWDYGYTF	TGTGCCAGCAGTCCTGCCTGGGACTATGGCTACACCTTC
.	TRBV18	many	TRBJ2-5	CASSPPGYPGAQYF	TGTGCCAGCTCACCACCGGGGTATCCTGGGGCCCAGTACTTC
TRBD2	TRBV7-9	.	TRBJ2-2	CASSGTSGQNTGELFF	TGTGCCAGCAGCGGGACTAGCGGGCAGAACACCGGGGAGCTGTTTTTT